What follows are 13 T cell receptor beta chains derived from one specimen sequenced in a study of read filtering for tumor transcriptome and immune sequencing (dated by TCRdb to about 2020). The run used an Illumina HiSeq 4000. The Immunoverse kit was used to build TCR libraries from roughly 370 ng RNA, with molecular barcoded adaptors covering alpha/delta and beta/gamma chains. The public reads were reprocessed in TCRdb via fastp at Q25 and MiXCR, keeping in-frame beta chains. CDR3 protein sequences are deduplicated, and each keeps its most common genes and DNA. Here the sample has 100,000 to 150,000 distinct CDR3 sequences; approximately 12% occur a single time. About 10% of the sample lies in the top ten. Sequencing input: a population of CD138-negative cells sorted from bone marrow. The sample's cell subset or site label is to be understood as: bone marrow mononuclear cells depleted of CD138+ plasma/myeloma cells by negative magnetic selection. The receptors were gathered from a donor at least 40 years old with multiple myeloma.

This clonotype was counted ten times or more. Here the CDR3 DNA reads TGTGCCAGCTCACCAACGGTCGGCAACACTGAAGCTTTCTTT. As protein: CASSPTVGNTEAFF. The chain carries TRBV18 and TRBJ1-1; D is ambiguous. The V end was cut by 2 bases, the J end by 2 bases, with 9 bases between. Germline CDR1 KGHSH, CDR2 LQKENI. The CDR3 totals 14 residues.

This clonotype was seen ten or more times. The chain links TRBV20-1 to TRBJ2-2; TRBD2 is a possible D gene (5 bases). This CDR3 has 18 residues. Germline CDR1 is DFQATT and CDR2 is SNEGSKA (reference sequence). V shed 0 bases and J shed 6 bases, with 23 bases lying between them. CDR3 in DNA: TGCAGTGCTAGAGACCTGGGCGGTGGCGAGGGAAGATCCGGGGAGCTGTTTTTT. Its translation: CSARDLGGGEGRSGELFF.

In its sample, this clonotype was seen many times. The chain joins TRBV15 to TRBJ2-2; D may correspond to TRBD1 or TRBD2 (5 bases each). The CDR3 loop spans 15 amino acids. In germline, CDR1 is LNHNV, CDR2 YYDKDF (reference sequence). Trimming removed 0 bases from V and 5 bases from J, with 10 bases in between. The CDR3 sequence is CATSREGRETGELFF. The CDR3 nucleotides are TGTGCCACCAGCAGAGAGGGCAGGGAGACCGGGGAGCTGTTTTTT.

This clonotype appeared a few times. This chain uses TRBV7-2 with TRBJ2-1, with TRBD1 matching 8 bases. Per germline, CDR1 SGHTA and CDR2 FQGNSA. J was trimmed by 7 bases and V by 5 bases; bases with no gene match: 7. This CDR3 contains 14 residues. For the CDR3, the DNA is TGTGCCAGCAGCAAGGACAGGGATCTTAATGAGCAGTTCTTC. Its translation: CASSKDRDLNEQFF.

A remark on this clonotype: A clone one base away is much larger, so this may be a read error. The chain links TRBV27 to TRBJ1-1; 7 positions agree with TRBD1. Germline V lookup: CDR1 MNHEY, CDR2 SMNVEV (reference sequence). CDR3 length equals 15 residues. Unmatched junction bases numbered 15, after V lost 5 bases and J lost 9 bases. This CDR3 reads CASSPPQGGLRKAFF. The CDR3 DNA sequence: TGTGCCAGCAGTCCACCCCAGGGGGGGCTCCGTAAAGCTTTCTTT.

This clonotype was recorded at least ten times. J is TRBJ1-1 and V is TRBV7-2, with 11 nucleotides matching TRBD1. J lost 3 bases, V lost 4 bases, and 1 base had no gene match. Germline CDR1 and CDR2: SGHTA and FQGNSA. The CDR3 covers 14 residues. As DNA, the CDR3 is TGTGCCAGCAGCTCGGGACAGGGGGACACTGAAGCTTTCTTT. Protein sequence: CASSSGQGDTEAFF.

This clonotype has ten or more counts. At one end, the junction sequence differs from germline, possibly due to a read error. The CDR3 DNA sequence: TGTGCTAGCAGCTTAGGGGCACAGGGGTATTTTGCAGAGACCCAGTACTTC. Protein: CASSLGAQGYFAETQYF. The chain couples TRBV7-7 to TRBJ2-5; 7 nucleotides match TRBD1. This CDR3 is 17 amino acids long. The germline CDR1 and CDR2 sequences are SSHAT and FNYEAQ (reference sequence).

This clonotype came up many times. CDR3 sequence reads: CAWSTTPLGRRRGTEAFF. The DNA for the CDR3 is TGTGCCTGGAGTACAACACCCCTGGGACGTCGGCGGGGCACTGAAGCTTTCTTT. The J gene is TRBJ1-1, the V gene TRBV30, with D possibly being TRBD1 (5 bases). The CDR3 sequence is 18 residues long. Germline V gives CDR1 GTSNPN, CDR2 SVGIG (reference sequence). Trimming removed 2 bases at V and 4 bases at J, with 26 bases between.

This clonotype was observed many times. CDR3 coding DNA: TGTGCCTCGACTAGCAGAAAAGATACGCAGTATTTT. Translated: CASTSRKDTQYF. The chain couples TRBV30 to TRBJ2-3; 7 bases agree with TRBD2. Losses at the gene ends were 7 bases for V and 5 bases for J; bases not matched to a gene: 6. Looked up from germline, CDR1 is GTSNPN and CDR2 is SVGIG (reference sequence). The CDR3 has 12 residues.

This clonotype has only a few counts. One base away lies a much larger clone, so this may be a sequencing read error. The chain carries TRBV28 and TRBJ1-1, with 7 bases that match TRBD1. J lost 5 bases, V lost 7 bases, and 16 bases had no gene match. The CDR3 totals 16 residues. The germline CDR1 and CDR2 sequences are MDHEN and SYDVKM. The DNA of the CDR3 is TGTGCCAGCAATTCATCCCCCGGACAGGCGGAAACTGAAGCTTTCTTT. Translated: CASNSSPGQAETEAFF.

This clonotype occurred many times. The chain joins TRBV28 to TRBJ2-2; 7 bases agree with TRBD2. This CDR3 spans 15 amino acids. Trimming removed 4 bases from V and 4 bases from J; junction bases left unmatched: 6. In germline, CDR1 is MDHEN, CDR2 SYDVKM. CDR3 nucleotides: TGTGCCAGCAGTTCTGCGGGGGTGATCACCGGGGAGCTGTTTTTT. This encodes CASSSAGVITGELFF.

The rearrangement joins TRBV6-1 to TRBJ1-5; no firm D call. Trimming removed 2 bases at V and 2 bases at J, with 10 bases between. Germline CDR1 is MNHNS and CDR2 is SASEGT. CDR3 length: 15 amino acids. The CDR3 bases are TGTGCCAGCAGTGAACCCGGGGTTGGCAATCAGCCCCAGCATTTT. It encodes CASSEPGVGNQPQHF.

Regarding this clonotype: Being one base from a much bigger clone, this may be a read error. J is TRBJ2-2 and V is TRBV7-2; maybe TRBD2 (6 bases). This CDR3 contains 13 residues. Per germline, CDR1 SGHTA and CDR2 FQGNSA. The CDR3 DNA reads as TGTGCCAGCAGTCCACGGAACACCGGGGGGCTGTTTTTT. Translated, it gives CASSPRNTGGLFF.